The 23 T cell receptor beta chains below were found in one sample sequenced in a study of blood T cell repertoires in COVID-19. Measured with immunoSEQ multiplex PCR; TCRdb has only the in-frame clones, and not every one. The sample has more than 200,000 clones; around 81% are singletons. Sequenced sample: PBMCs or T cells enriched from blood (not recorded which). All receptors come from a woman in her thirties or forties with acute COVID-19.

The chain couples TRBV11-2 to TRBJ1-3, with 9 bases that match TRBD1. CDR3 length: 17 residues. In germline, CDR1 is SGHAT, CDR2 FQNNGV. With 1 base clipped from V and 2 bases from J, the junction kept 6 bases outside the gene matches. In DNA form, the CDR3 reads TGTGCCAGCAGCTTAGTAGAGGGGACAGGGCCTGGAAACACCATATATTTT. It is translated as CASSLVEGTGPGNTIYF.

The chain employs TRBV24-1 and TRBJ2-3; weak D call: TRBD2 (6 bases). Looked up from germline, CDR1 is KGHDR and CDR2 is SFDVKD. The CDR3 loop spans 18 amino acids. V lost 3 bases and J 2 bases, leaving 20 bases between the germline ends. The CDR3 loop reads CATSDPQLSGGYTDTQYF. The CDR3 bases are TGTGCCACCAGTGATCCGCAACTTAGCGGAGGGTACACAGATACGCAGTATTTT.

The rearrangement joins TRBV9 to TRBJ2-1, with TRBD2 matching 9 bases. In germline, CDR1 is SGDLS, CDR2 YYNGEE. V gave up 3 bases and J gave up 6 bases; unmatched junction bases: 7. The CDR3 has 15 amino acids. The CDR3 DNA follows: TGTGCCAGCAGCGGACTTAGCGGGGGCCGCAATGAGCAGTTCTTC. Translating it yields CASSGLSGGRNEQFF.

The table lists this clone with a few counts. The rearrangement uses TRBV2 and TRBJ2-1; D is perhaps TRBD2 (5 bases). Between the trimmed V and J ends, which lost 8 bases and 3 bases, there was a span of 11 bases. The V gene's germline CDR1 is SNHLY and CDR2 FYNNEI. The CDR3 is 13 amino acids. CDR3 loop: CASANRDYNEQFF. CDR3 in DNA: TGTGCCAGCGCGAACCGGGACTACAATGAGCAGTTCTTC.

The J gene is TRBJ2-1, the V gene TRBV2; 8 bases line up with TRBD2. This CDR3 has 19 residues. The V segment lost 4 bases and the J segment 2 bases; nucleotides outside the gene matches: 16. CDR1 is SNHLY and CDR2 is FYNNEI in the germline V gene. CDR3: CASSALGRGSGGPYNEQFF. As DNA, the CDR3 is TGTGCCAGCAGTGCGCTAGGGAGGGGGAGCGGGGGCCCCTACAATGAGCAGTTCTTC.

This clone has a handful of counts. V usage is TRBV7-2 and J usage is TRBJ2-7, with 7 bases lining up with TRBD2. The CDR3 is 14 residues long. J gave up 3 bases and V 5 bases, and 7 bases lay outside the gene matches. Germline V gene sequence: CDR1 SGHTA, CDR2 FQGNSA. CDR3 nucleotides: TGTGCCAGCAGCCTCTTGGGAGGGATCTACGAGCAGTACTTC. This codes for CASSLLGGIYEQYF.

This clone was observed once. The gene calls are TRBV7-9 and TRBJ1-1; 7 bases match TRBD1. This CDR3 is 18 amino acids long. CDR1 and CDR2 (germline): SEHNR, FQNEAQ (reference sequence). V was clipped by 2 bases and J by 2 bases; unmatched bases: 14. The DNA of the CDR3 is TGTGCCAGCAGCTTAAGGGACAGCACTTTCACAAAAAACACTGAAGCTTTCTTT. It encodes CASSLRDSTFTKNTEAFF.

The chain links TRBV2 to TRBJ1-2; maybe TRBD1 (6 bases). Germline V gene lookup returns CDR1 SNHLY and CDR2 FYNNEI. V was cut by 6 bases and J by 4 bases, with 15 bases left in between. This CDR3 comprises 14 residues. The CDR3 sequence is CASRPGQGGYGYTF. The CDR3, as DNA: TGTGCCAGCAGACCGGGACAAGGGGGCTATGGCTACACCTTC.

On this clone itself: Other DNA sequences in the same sample also yield this CDR3. V usage is TRBV18 and J usage is TRBJ1-1, with 8 bases aligning to TRBD1. There are 14 residues in the CDR3. Unmatched junction bases numbered 1, after V lost 3 bases and J lost 1 base. Germline V gene data show CDR1 as KGHSH and CDR2 as LQKENI. CDR3 in DNA: TGTGCCAGCTCACCTGGACAGGGGAACACTGAAGCTTTCTTT. Residues: CASSPGQGNTEAFF. Combining the CDR3 with reference TRBV18 and TRBJ1-1 gives the whole variable domain NAGVMQNPRHLVRRRGQEARLRCSPMKGHSHVYWYRQLPEEGLKFMVYLQKENIIDESGMPKERFSAEFPKEGPSILRIQQVVRGDSAAYFCASSPGQGNTEAFFGQGTRLTVV.

This sequence joins TRBV28 and TRBJ1-2; D unresolved. CDR1 and CDR2 from the germline V gene are MDHEN and SYDVKM. The CDR3 consists of 12 residues. Trimming removed 1 base from V and 7 bases from J, with 7 bases in between. The CDR3 nucleotides are TGTGCCAGCAGTTTATTTGAGGGTGGCTACACCTTC. Protein: CASSLFEGGYTF.

This chain joins TRBV7-9 and TRBJ2-2; 9 bases line up with TRBD1. V shed 4 bases and J 5 bases; nucleotides not matched to a gene: 5. The CDR3 is 15 residues long. Looked up from germline, CDR1 is SEHNR and CDR2 is FQNEAQ (reference sequence). The CDR3 protein is CASSSRDRETGELFF. In DNA, the CDR3 is TGTGCCAGCAGCTCCCGGGACAGGGAAACCGGGGAGCTGTTTTTT. The full variable domain, its missing parts supplied by reference TRBV7-9 and TRBJ2-2, is DTGVSQNPRHKITKRGQNVTFRCDPISEHNRLYWYRQTLGQGPEFLTYFQNEAQLEKSRLLSDRFSAERPKGSFSTLEIQRTEQGDSAMYLCASSSRDRETGELFFGEGSRLTVL.

This chain links TRBV10-1 with TRBJ2-1; TRBD2 agrees at 9 bases. The CDR3 is 18 residues long. The germline V gene has CDR1 WNHNN and CDR2 SYGVQD (reference sequence). V was clipped by 4 bases and J by 5 bases; unmatched bases: 15. The CDR3 here is CASSGPTGGGGSDNEQFF. DNA for the CDR3: TGCGCCAGCAGTGGGCCCACTGGCGGGGGGGGATCGGACAATGAGCAGTTCTTC.

This clone was seen just once. This sequence joins TRBV7-9 and TRBJ2-1; a weak D match, TRBD2 (5 bases). Germline CDR1 reads SEHNR; CDR2 reads FQNEAQ (reference sequence). Trimming removed 5 bases from V and 0 bases from J, with 11 bases in between. The CDR3 has 15 amino acids. The CDR3 reads CASSPGVGSYNEQFF. The DNA for the CDR3 is TGTGCCAGCAGCCCCGGGGTAGGCTCCTACAATGAGCAGTTCTTC.

The chain recombines TRBV29-1 with TRBJ1-5, with 7 bases aligning to TRBD1. The CDR3 extends over 13 amino acids. The V and J ends lost 6 bases and 7 bases, in that order; junction bases with no gene match: 9. Germline CDR1 is SQVTM and CDR2 is ANQGSEA. The CDR3 DNA reads TGCAGCGTGCGCCAGGGGGTGGGACAGCCCCAGCATTTT. Translated, it gives CSVRQGVGQPQHF.

The V call is TRBV7-8, the J call TRBJ1-2; TRBD1 agrees at 9 bases. The V gene end was trimmed by 2 bases and the J gene end by 8 bases; junction bases not matched to a gene: 6. Germline-derived CDR1 and CDR2 are SGHVS and FQNEAQ. The CDR3 contains 14 residues. The CDR3 DNA follows: TGTGCCAGCAGCTTACTACAGGGGGCGGAAGGCTACACCTTC. This encodes CASSLLQGAEGYTF.

The rearrangement joins TRBV28 to TRBJ1-2, with no clear D. The length of the CDR3 is 11 residues. Trimming took 10 bases from V and 5 from J, leaving 11 bases between them. Germline V gene lookup returns CDR1 MDHEN and CDR2 SYDVKM. CDR3 in amino acids: CAIEYGYGYTF. The CDR3, as DNA: TGTGCCATTGAATACGGGTATGGCTACACCTTC.

The CDR3 reads CASSELGPATNEKLFF. CDR3 bases: TGCGCCAGCAGTGAGCTTGGGCCTGCAACTAATGAAAAACTGTTTTTT. This chain uses TRBV10-2 with TRBJ1-4; D is undetermined. V was trimmed by 2 bases and J by 0 bases, leaving 10 bases between them. The germline V gene has CDR1 WSHSY and CDR2 SAAADI. The CDR3 totals 16 residues.

The chain uses TRBV3-1 (or the pseudogene TRBV3-2) and TRBJ1-1; D perhaps matches TRBD1 (5 bases). V lost 2 bases and J 5 bases, leaving 15 bases between the germline ends. Germline V CDR1 and CDR2: LGHDT, YNNKEL (reference sequence). This CDR3 has 15 residues. The CDR3 reads CASSQSQGGRTEAFF. The CDR3 DNA follows: TGTGCCAGCAGCCAATCGCAGGGTGGTCGGACTGAAGCTTTCTTT.

The rearrangement uses TRBV28 and TRBJ2-7, with 9 bases lining up with TRBD1. CDR1 is MDHEN and CDR2 is SYDVKM in the germline V gene. The CDR3 sequence is 16 residues long. The trim removed 6 bases at V and 4 bases at J, leaving 13 bases unmatched. The CDR3 here is CASSLSEQGAIYEQYF. The CDR3 DNA reads TGTGCCAGCAGCCTCAGCGAACAGGGGGCTATTTACGAGCAGTACTTC.

V usage is TRBV12-3 or TRBV12-4 and J usage is TRBJ2-1; tentative D call: TRBD2 (6 bases). The CDR3 spans 13 residues. The V and J ends lost 5 bases and 6 bases respectively, with 11 bases between them. For the CDR3, the DNA is TGTGCCAGCAGTCAAGCGGAGGGCAATGAGCAGTTCTTC. This gives the protein CASSQAEGNEQFF.

The chain uses TRBV11-2 and TRBJ2-5, with a tentative D call TRBD2 (7 bases). CDR3 length: 16 residues. Trimming took off 5 bases at V and 4 bases at J, with 20 bases between the two ends. From germline, CDR1 is SGHAT and CDR2 FQNNGV. CDR3 DNA: TGTGCCAGCAGCCGAAGACGGGGGGCAGGCGGAGAGACCCAGTACTTC. Its translation is CASSRRRGAGGETQYF.

The chain couples TRBV2 to TRBJ1-5; D is uncertain. The CDR3 runs 13 residues. CDR1 and CDR2 from the germline V gene are SNHLY and FYNNEI. The germline V and J ends were trimmed by 6 bases and 6 bases, with 12 bases remaining between them. The CDR3 bases are TGTGCCAGCAGCGCGATGATCCGTCAGCCCCAGCATTTT. Protein: CASSAMIRQPQHF.

The V gene is TRBV9, the J gene TRBJ2-5; 7 bases match TRBD2. Germline V gene lookup returns CDR1 SGDLS and CDR2 YYNGEE. The V segment lost 3 bases and the J segment 4 bases; nucleotides outside the gene matches: 3. This CDR3 comprises 13 residues. CDR3 protein: CASSAGLSETQYF. DNA for the CDR3: TGTGCCAGCAGCGCGGGACTATCAGAGACCCAGTACTTC. The whole variable domain, remainder taken from reference TRBV9 and TRBJ2-5, is DSGVTQTPKHLITATGQRVTLRCSPRSGDLSVYWYQQSLDQGLQFLIQYYNGEERAKGNILERFSAQQFPDLHSELNLSSLELGDSALYFCASSAGLSETQYFGPGTRLLVL.